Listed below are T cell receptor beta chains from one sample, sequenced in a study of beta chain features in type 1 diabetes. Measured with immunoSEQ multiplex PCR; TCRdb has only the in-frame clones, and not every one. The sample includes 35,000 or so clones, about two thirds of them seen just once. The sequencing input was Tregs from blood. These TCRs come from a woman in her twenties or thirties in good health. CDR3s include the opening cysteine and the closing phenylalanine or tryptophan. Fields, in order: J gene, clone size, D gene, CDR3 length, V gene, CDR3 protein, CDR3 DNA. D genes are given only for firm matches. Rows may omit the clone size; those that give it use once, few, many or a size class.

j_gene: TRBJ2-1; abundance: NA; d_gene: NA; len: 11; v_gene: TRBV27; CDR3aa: CASSRGGEQFF; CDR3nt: TGTGCCAGCAGTAGAGGAGGCGAGCAGTTCTTC
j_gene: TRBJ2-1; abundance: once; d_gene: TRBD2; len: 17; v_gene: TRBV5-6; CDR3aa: CASSLSGTSGRNNEQFF; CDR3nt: TGTGCCAGCAGCTTGTCCGGGACTAGCGGGAGGAACAATGAGCAGTTCTTC
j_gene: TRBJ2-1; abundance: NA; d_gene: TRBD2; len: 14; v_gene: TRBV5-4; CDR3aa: CASSLTSGSNEQFF; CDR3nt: TGTGCCAGCAGCTTGACTAGCGGGAGTAATGAGCAGTTCTTC
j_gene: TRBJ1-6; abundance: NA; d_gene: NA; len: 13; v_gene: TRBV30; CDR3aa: CAWRGSGISPLHF; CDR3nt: TGTGCCTGGAGGGGCTCGGGGATTTCACCCCTCCACTTT
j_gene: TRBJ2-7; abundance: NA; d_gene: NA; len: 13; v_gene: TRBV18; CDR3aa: CASSPPSLYEQYF; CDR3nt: TGTGCCAGCTCACCGCCGAGCCTCTACGAGCAGTACTTC
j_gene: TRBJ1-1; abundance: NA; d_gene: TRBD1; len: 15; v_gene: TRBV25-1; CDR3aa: CASSEGDRVNTEAFF; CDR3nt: TGTGCCAGCAGTGAGGGGGACAGGGTGAACACTGAAGCTTTCTTT
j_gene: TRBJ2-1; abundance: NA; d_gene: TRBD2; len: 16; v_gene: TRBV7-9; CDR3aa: CASSKTRTSGSDEQFF; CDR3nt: TGTGCCAGCAGCAAAACTCGGACTAGCGGGAGCGATGAGCAGTTCTTC
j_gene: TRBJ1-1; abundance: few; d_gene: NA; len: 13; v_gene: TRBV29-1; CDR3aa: CSVHRAMNTEAFF; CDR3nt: TGCAGCGTTCACAGGGCCATGAACACTGAAGCTTTCTTT
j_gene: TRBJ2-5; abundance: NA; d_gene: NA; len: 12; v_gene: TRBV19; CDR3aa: CASTGEVGTQYF; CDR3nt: TGTGCCAGTACTGGGGAGGTGGGGACCCAGTACTTC
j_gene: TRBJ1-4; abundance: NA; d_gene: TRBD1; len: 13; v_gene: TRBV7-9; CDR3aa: CASRTGEGEKLFF; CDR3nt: TGTGCCAGCAGGACAGGGGAGGGTGAAAAACTGTTTTTT
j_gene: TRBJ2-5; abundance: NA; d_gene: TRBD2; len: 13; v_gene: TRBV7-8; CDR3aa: CASSTGLALRQYF; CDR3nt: TGTGCCAGCAGCACCGGACTAGCGTTAAGGCAGTACTTC
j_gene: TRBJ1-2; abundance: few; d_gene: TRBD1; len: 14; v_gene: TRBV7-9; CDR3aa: CASSYRTGDYGYTF; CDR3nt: TGTGCCAGCAGTTACCGGACAGGAGACTATGGCTACACCTTC
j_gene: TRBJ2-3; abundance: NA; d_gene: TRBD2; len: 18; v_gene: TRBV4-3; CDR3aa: CASSQAVGLAGYTDTQYF; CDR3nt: TGCGCCAGCAGCCAAGCTGTAGGCCTAGCGGGTTACACAGATACGCAGTATTTT
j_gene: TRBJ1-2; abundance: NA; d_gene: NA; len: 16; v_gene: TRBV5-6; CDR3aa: CASSLSSGHNNYGYTF; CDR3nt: TGTGCCAGCAGCTTGTCCTCGGGACACAATAACTATGGCTACACCTTC
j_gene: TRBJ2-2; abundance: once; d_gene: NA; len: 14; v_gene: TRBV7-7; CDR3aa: CASSHVPGTGELFF; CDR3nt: TGTGCTAGCAGCCACGTCCCCGGGACCGGGGAGCTGTTTTTT
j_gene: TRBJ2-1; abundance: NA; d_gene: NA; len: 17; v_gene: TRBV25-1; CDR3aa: CASSDLASRFSYNEQFF; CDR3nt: TGTGCCAGCAGTGATCTTGCCTCTAGATTCTCCTACAATGAGCAGTTCTTC
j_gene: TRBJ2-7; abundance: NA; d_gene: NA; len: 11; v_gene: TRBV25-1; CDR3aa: CASSESSGQYF; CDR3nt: TGTGCCAGCAGTGAATCCTCGGGGCAGTACTTC
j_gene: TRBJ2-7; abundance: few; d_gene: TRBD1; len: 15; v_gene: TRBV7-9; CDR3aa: CASSVRTGTEDEQYF; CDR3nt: TGTGCCAGCAGCGTGAGAACCGGGACAGAAGACGAGCAGTACTTC
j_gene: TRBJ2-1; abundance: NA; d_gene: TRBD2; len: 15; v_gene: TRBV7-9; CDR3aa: CASSFRGGRSNEQFF; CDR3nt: TGTGCCAGCAGCTTCCGGGGGGGCCGGAGCAATGAGCAGTTCTTC
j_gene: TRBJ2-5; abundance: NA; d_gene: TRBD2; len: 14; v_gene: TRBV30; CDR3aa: CAWISAGGGETQYF; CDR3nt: TGTGCCTGGATCAGTGCGGGAGGGGGAGAGACCCAGTACTTC
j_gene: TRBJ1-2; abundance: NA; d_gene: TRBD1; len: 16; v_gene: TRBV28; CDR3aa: CASSPRSGTGGYGYTF; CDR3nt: TGTGCCAGCAGTCCGAGGTCCGGGACAGGGGGCTATGGCTACACCTTC
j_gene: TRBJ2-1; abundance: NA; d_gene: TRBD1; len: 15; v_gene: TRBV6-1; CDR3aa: CASNPTGGLYNEQFF; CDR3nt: TGTGCCAGCAACCCGACAGGGGGACTCTACAATGAGCAGTTCTTC
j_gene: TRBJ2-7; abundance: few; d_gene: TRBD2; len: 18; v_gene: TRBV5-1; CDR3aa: CASSLVPSGRFLSYEQYF; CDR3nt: TGCGCCAGCAGCTTGGTTCCTAGCGGGAGGTTCCTCTCCTACGAGCAGTACTTC
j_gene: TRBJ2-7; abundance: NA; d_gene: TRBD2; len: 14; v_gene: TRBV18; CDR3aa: CASSPSASGYEQYF; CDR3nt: TGTGCCAGCTCACCTTCGGCTAGCGGGTACGAGCAGTACTTC
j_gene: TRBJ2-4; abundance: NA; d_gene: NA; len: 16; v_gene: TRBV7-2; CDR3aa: CASSLGGAERENIQYF; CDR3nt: TGTGCCAGCAGCTTAGGAGGTGCAGAGAGGGAAAACATTCAGTACTTC
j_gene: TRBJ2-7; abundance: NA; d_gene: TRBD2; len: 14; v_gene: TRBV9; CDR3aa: CASSFSGSSYEQYF; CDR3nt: TGTGCCAGCAGCTTTAGCGGGAGCTCCTACGAGCAGTACTTC
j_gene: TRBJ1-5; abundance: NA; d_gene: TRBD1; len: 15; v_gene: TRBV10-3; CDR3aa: CAISESDRDDQPQHF; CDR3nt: TGTGCCATCAGTGAGTCAGACAGGGACGATCAGCCCCAGCATTTT
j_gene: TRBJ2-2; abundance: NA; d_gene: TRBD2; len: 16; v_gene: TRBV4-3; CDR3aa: CASSPLRVRETGELFF; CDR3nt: TGCGCCAGCAGCCCCCTGAGGGTGCGGGAGACCGGGGAGCTGTTTTTT
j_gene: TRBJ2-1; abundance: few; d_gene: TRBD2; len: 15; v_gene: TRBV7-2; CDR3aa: CASSPGLAGYNEQFF; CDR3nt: TGTGCCAGCAGCCCGGGACTAGCGGGTTACAATGAGCAGTTCTTC
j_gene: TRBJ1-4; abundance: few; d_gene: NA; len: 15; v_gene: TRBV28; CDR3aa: CASSFARGVTEKLFF; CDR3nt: TGTGCCAGCAGTTTCGCCAGGGGAGTCACTGAAAAACTGTTTTTT
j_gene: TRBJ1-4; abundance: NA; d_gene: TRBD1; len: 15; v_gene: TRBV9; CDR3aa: CASNRQGTTNEKLFF; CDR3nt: TGTGCCAGCAATAGACAGGGCACAACTAATGAAAAACTGTTTTTT
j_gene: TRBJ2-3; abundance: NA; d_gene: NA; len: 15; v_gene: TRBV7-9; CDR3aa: CASRQWASGTDTQYF; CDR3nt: TGTGCCAGCAGGCAGTGGGCTAGCGGCACAGATACGCAGTATTTT
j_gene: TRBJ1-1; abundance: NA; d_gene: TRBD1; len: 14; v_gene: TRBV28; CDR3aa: CASSLAGGSTEAFF; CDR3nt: TGTGCCAGCAGTTTAGCAGGGGGCTCCACTGAAGCTTTCTTT
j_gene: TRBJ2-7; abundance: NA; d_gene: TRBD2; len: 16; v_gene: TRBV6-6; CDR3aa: CASSYSRGGSSGEQYF; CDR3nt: TGTGCCAGCAGTTACTCGCGGGGCGGGAGTTCTGGCGAGCAGTACTTC
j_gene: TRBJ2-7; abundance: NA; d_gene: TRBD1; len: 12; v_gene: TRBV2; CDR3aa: CAGQDGSYEQYF; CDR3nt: TGTGCAGGACAGGACGGCTCCTACGAGCAGTACTTC
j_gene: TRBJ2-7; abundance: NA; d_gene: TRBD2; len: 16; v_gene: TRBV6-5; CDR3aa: CASSYYIAGVVYEQYF; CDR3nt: TGTGCCAGCAGTTATTATATAGCGGGAGTGGTCTACGAGCAGTACTTC
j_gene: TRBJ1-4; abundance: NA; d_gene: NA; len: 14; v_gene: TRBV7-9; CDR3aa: CASSYGATNEKLFF; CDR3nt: TGTGCCAGCAGCTACGGTGCAACTAATGAAAAACTGTTTTTT
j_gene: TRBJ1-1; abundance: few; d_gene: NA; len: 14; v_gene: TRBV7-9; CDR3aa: CASSPLYRNTEAFF; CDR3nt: TGTGCCAGCAGCCCTCTTTATAGGAACACTGAAGCTTTCTTT
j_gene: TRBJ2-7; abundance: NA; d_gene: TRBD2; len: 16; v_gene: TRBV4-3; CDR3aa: CASSQGSGRADHEQYF; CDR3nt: TGCGCCAGCAGCCAAGGGAGCGGGAGGGCCGATCACGAGCAGTACTTC
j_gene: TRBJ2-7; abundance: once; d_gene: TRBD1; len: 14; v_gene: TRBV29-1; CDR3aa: CSAVDRGLGYEQYF; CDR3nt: TGCAGCGCCGTGGACAGGGGGCTAGGGTACGAGCAGTACTTC
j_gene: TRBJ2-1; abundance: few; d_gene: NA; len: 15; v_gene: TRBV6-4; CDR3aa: CASSVDRSSYNEQFF; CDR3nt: TGTGCCAGCAGCGTTGACAGGAGCTCCTACAATGAGCAGTTCTTC
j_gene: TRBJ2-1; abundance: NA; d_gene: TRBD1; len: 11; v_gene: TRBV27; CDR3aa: CASSFGTGQFF; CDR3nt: TGTGCCAGCAGTTTTGGGACAGGGCAGTTCTTC
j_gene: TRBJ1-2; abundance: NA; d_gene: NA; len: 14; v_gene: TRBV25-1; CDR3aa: CASSEWGRNYGYTF; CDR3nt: TGTGCCAGCAGTGAATGGGGGAGGAACTATGGCTACACCTTC
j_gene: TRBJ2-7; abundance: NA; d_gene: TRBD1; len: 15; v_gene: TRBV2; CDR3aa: CASSSPDRGLYEQYF; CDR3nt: TGTGCCAGCAGTAGCCCGGACAGGGGGCTCTACGAGCAGTACTTC
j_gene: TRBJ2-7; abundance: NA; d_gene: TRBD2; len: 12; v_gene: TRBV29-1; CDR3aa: CSVGGSSYEQYF; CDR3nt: TGCAGCGTTGGCGGGAGCTCCTACGAGCAGTACTTC
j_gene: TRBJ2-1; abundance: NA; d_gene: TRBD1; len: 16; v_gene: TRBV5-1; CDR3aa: CASSLLNRGMNNEQFF; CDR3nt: TGCGCCAGCAGCTTACTAAACAGGGGGATGAACAATGAGCAGTTCTTC
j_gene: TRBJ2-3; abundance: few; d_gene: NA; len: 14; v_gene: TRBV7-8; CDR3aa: CASSRDSRTDTQYF; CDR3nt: TGTGCCAGCAGCCGGGACTCTCGCACAGATACGCAGTATTTT
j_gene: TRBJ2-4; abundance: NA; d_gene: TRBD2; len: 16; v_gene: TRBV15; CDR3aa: CATSRATGGRSNIQYF; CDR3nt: TGTGCCACCAGCAGAGCTACGGGAGGGAGGTCCAACATTCAGTACTTC
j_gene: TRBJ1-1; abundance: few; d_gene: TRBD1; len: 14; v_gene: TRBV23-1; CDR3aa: CASRGQKANTEAFF; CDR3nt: TGCGCCAGCAGGGGACAGAAAGCGAACACTGAAGCTTTCTTT
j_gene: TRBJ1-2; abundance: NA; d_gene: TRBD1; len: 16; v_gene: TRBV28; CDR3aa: CASSRQGTLIYSGYTF; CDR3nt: TGTGCCAGCTCAAGACAGGGGACGCTCATATATTCTGGCTACACCTTC
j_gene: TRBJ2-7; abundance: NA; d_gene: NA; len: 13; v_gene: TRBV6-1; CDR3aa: CASLRLGYYEQYF; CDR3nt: TGTGCCAGCCTTCGGCTAGGCTACTACGAGCAGTACTTC